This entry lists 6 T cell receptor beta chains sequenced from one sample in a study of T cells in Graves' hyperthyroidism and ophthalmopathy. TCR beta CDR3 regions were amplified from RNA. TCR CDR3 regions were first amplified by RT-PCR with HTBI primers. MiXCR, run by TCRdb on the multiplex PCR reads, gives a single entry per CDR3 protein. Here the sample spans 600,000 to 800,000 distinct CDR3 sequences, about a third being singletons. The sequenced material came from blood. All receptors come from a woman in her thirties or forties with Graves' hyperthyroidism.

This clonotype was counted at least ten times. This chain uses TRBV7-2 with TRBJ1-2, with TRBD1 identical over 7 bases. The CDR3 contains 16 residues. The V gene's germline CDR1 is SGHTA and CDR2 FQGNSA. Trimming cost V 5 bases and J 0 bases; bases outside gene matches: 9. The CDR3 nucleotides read TGTGCCAGCAGCCGAGGAATGGGGACAGCTAACTATGGCTACACCTTC. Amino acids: CASSRGMGTANYGYTF.

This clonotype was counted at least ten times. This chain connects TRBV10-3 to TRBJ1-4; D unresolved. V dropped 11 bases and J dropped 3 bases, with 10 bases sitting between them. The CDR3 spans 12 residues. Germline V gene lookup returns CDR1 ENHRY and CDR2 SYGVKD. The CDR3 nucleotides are TGTGCCGTGCAGGCTCCTAATGAAAAACTGTTTTTT. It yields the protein CAVQAPNEKLFF.

The chain's CDR3 is CASSLSGQSRNTIYF. The CDR3 DNA follows: TGTGCCAGCAGCCTTTCGGGACAGTCTCGAAACACCATATATTTT. The chain carries TRBV3-2 and TRBJ1-3; the table's D call, TRBD1, has no DNA check behind it. TRBV3-2 is shown as a pseudogene. The CDR3 spans 15 residues.

CDR3 amino acids: CASSVVRHNTGELFF. CDR3 DNA: TGTGCCAGCAGTGTAGTGCGGCACAACACCGGGGAGCTGTTTTTT. V gene TRBV2 combines with J gene TRBJ2-2; no firm D call. V lost 4 bases to trimming and J lost 2 bases, with 11 bases between them. This CDR3 is 15 amino acids long. Per the germline V gene, CDR1 is SNHLY and CDR2 is FYNNEI.

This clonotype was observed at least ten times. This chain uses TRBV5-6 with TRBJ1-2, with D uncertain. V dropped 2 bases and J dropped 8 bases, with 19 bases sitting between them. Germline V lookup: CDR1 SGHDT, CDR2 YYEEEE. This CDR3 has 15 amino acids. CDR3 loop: CASSFWALSGGGYTF. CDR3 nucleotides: TGTGCCAGCAGCTTTTGGGCTCTTTCGGGTGGCGGCTACACCTTC.

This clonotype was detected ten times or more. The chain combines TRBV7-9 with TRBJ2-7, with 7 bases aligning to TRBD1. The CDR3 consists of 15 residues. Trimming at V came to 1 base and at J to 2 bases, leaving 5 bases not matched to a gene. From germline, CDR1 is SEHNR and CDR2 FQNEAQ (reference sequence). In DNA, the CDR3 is TGTGCCAGCAGCTTAGTTTGGGACAGCGCCTACGAGCAGTACTTC. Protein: CASSLVWDSAYEQYF.